The 2 T cell receptor beta chains below come from one sample, sequenced in a study of T cell responses to AZD1222 COVID-19 vaccine. Method: immunoSEQ multiplex PCR; TCRdb's copy keeps in-frame clones and lacks some. In the table there are 150,000 to 200,000 clones, about 90% of which are singletons. The source was peripheral blood, collected 28 days after the second AZD1222 dose. These receptors were obtained from an adult who received the AZD1222 COVID-19 vaccine.

The genes are TRBV11-2 and TRBJ1-5, with D tentatively TRBD1 (6 bases). The V gene lost 2 bases and the J gene lost 4 bases, with 12 bases spanning the gap. This CDR3 has 15 residues. The germline V gene encodes CDR1 SGHAT and CDR2 FQNNGV. The CDR3 DNA reads TGTGCCAGCAGCTTATCAGCAGGGGATAATCAGCCCCAGCATTTT. Translation gives CASSLSAGDNQPQHF.

The chain links TRBV11-3 to TRBJ2-5, with D perhaps TRBD1 (6 bases). V was clipped by 1 base and J by 1 base, with 10 bases between them. Germline CDR1 is SGHNT and CDR2 is YENEEA. This CDR3 is built from 15 residues. The CDR3 nucleotides are TGTGCCAGCAGCTTAGGCCCGACAGGCCAAGAGACCCAGTACTTC. This codes for CASSLGPTGQETQYF.